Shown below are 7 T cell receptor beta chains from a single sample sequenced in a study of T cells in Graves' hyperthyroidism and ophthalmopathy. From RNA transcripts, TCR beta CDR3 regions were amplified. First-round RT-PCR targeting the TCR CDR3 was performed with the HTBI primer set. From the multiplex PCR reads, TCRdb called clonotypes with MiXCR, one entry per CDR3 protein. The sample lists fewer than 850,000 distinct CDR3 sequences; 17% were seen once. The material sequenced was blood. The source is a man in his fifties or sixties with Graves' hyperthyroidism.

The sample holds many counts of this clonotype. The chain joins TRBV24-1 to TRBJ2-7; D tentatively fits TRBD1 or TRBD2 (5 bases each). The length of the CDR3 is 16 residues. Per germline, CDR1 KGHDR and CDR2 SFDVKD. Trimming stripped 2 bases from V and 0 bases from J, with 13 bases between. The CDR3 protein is CATSDSHEGSSYEQYF. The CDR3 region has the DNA TGTGCCACCAGTGATTCGCACGAGGGGAGCTCCTACGAGCAGTACTTC.

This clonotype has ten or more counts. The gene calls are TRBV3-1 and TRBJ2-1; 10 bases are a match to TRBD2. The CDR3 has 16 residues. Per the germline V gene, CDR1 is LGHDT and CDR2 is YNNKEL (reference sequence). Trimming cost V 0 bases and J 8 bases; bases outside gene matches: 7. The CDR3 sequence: CASSQDNGLAAHEQFF. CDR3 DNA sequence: TGTGCCAGCAGCCAAGATAACGGACTAGCGGCCCATGAGCAGTTCTTC.

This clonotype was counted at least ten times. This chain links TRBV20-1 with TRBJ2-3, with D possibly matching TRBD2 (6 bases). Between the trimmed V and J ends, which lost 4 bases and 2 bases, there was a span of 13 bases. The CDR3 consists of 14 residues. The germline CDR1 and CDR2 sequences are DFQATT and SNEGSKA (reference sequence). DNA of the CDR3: TGCAGTGCTATTAGCGGAGACCTCACAGATACGCAGTATTTT. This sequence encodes CSAISGDLTDTQYF.

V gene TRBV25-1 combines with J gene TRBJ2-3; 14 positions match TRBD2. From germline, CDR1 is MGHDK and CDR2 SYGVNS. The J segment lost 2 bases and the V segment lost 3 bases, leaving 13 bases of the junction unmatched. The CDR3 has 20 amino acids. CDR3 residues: CASSDWGTSGSQGSTDTQYF. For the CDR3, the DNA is TGTGCCAGCAGTGATTGGGGGACTAGCGGGAGTCAAGGATCCACAGATACGCAGTATTTT.

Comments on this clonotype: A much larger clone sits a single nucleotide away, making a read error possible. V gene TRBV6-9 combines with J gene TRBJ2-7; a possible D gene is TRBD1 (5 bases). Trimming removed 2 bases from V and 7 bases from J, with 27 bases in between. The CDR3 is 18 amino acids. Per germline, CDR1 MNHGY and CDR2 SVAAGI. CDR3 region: CASSYKGLREPRPGEQYF. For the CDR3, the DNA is TGTGCCAGCAGTTATAAGGGCCTTAGGGAACCACGACCAGGGGAGCAGTACTTC.

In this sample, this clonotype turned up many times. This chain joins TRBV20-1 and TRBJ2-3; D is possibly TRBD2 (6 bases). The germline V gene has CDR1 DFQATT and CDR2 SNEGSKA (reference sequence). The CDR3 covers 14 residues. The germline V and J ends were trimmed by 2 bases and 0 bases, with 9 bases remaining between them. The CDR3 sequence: CSARFGTSTDTQYF. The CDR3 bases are TGCAGTGCTAGATTCGGGACTAGCACAGATACGCAGTATTTT.

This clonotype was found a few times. CDR3 loop: CATSEALTSTDTQYF. The CDR3 bases are TGTGCCACCAGTGAGGCTCTGACTAGCACAGATACGCAGTATTTT. The chain employs TRBV24-1 and TRBJ2-3; D not certain. The CDR3 is 15 amino acids. Looked up from germline, CDR1 is KGHDR and CDR2 is SFDVKD. V was trimmed by 4 bases and J by 0 bases, leaving 10 bases between them.